The TCR beta chain described here comes from a study of shared clonotypes between healthy human individuals. General study points: The authors expected sequencing depth to affect clonotype sharing among donors.

Here immunoSEQ multiplex PCR was the method, and the copy in TCRdb shows in-frame clones only, minus some. Among fewer than 600,000 clones listed, just over 75% were seen once. The ends lost 0 bases at V and 10 bases at J; junction bases unmatched: 10. Germline-derived CDR1 and CDR2 are SQVTM and ANQGSEA. This CDR3 spans 15 amino acids. This clone was detected ten times or more. Its cognate antigen is unknown. The same CDR3 can be traced to other DNA sequences in this sample. This rearrangement joins TRBV29-1 to TRBJ2-1; 9 nucleotides agree with TRBD2. Material for sequencing was PBMCs. The receptor comes from a woman between 40 and 50 years old in good health. Some clones in this sample may be carry-over from other donors' samples. CDR3 bases: TGCAGCGTTGAAGAGTTCGCTAGCGGGAAAGGGGAGCAGTTCTTC. Translation gives CSVEEFASGKGEQFF.